The 28 T cell receptor delta chains reported below all come from one sample, sequenced in a study of gamma-delta T cells after stem cell transplantation. TCRdb applied CATT to the RT-PCR reads for clone calling. Seen here are about 13,000 delta-chain clones, roughly 30% observed once, and the top ten hold 3.8%. The specimen was gamma-delta T cells. These receptors were collected from a human donor. It is not recorded whose cells these are; they may come from a transplant donor.

This sequence joins TRAV29/DV5 and TRDJ3; D might be TRDD3 (5 bases). The V gene lost 3 bases and the J gene lost 1 base, with 35 bases spanning the gap. In germline, CDR1 is NSMFDY, CDR2 ISSIKDK. The CDR3 has 24 amino acids. CDR3 coding DNA: TGTGCAGCAATAAAAGGGAGTTCCGTCACCCGTGGGGTTCTTACGTCCTGGGACACCCGACAGATGTTTTTC. It specifies CAAIKGSSVTRGVLTSWDTRQMFF.

The chain has TRDV1 and TRDJ1; 8 bases agree with TRDD3. Losses at the gene ends were 3 bases for V and 1 base for J; bases not matched to a gene: 10. CDR1 is TSWWSYY, CDR2 QGS, per germline. CDR3 length: 17 residues. The CDR3 loop reads CALGDLVLGAPTDKLIF. Written as DNA, the CDR3 is TGTGCTCTTGGGGACCTTGTACTGGGGGCCCCCACCGATAAACTCATCTTT.

This chain uses TRDV1 with TRDJ2, with 13 bases lining up with TRDD3. Germline CDR1 and CDR2: TSWWSYY and QGS. V lost 6 bases, J lost 2 bases, and 30 bases stayed unmatched. The CDR3 runs 25 residues. The chain's CDR3 is CALGEKPSSLKTGGYGPPLTAQLFF. The CDR3 bases are TGTGCTCTTGGCGAGAAACCTTCCTCCTTAAAAACTGGGGGATACGGGCCACCATTGACAGCACAACTCTTCTTT.

By sample fraction, this clone is medium-sized. This chain connects TRDV2 to TRDJ3; TRDD3 matches at 11 bases. In germline, CDR1 is GEAIGNYY, CDR2 EKD. This CDR3 is built from 17 residues. J gave up 2 bases and V 3 bases, and 2 bases lay outside the gene matches. DNA of the CDR3: TGTGCCTGTGACGTACTGGGGGATACCTGGGACACCCGACAGATGTTTTTC. Residues: CACDVLGDTWDTRQMFF.

In its sample, this clone was seen a few times. The chain joins TRAV29/DV5 to TRDJ2, with D perhaps matching TRDD2 (6 bases). V gave up 1 base and J gave up 2 bases, with 30 bases separating them. The CDR3 length is 21 residues. CDR1 is NSMFDY and CDR2 is ISSIKDK in the germline V gene. The CDR3 is CAASRGAFPSAYSLLTAQLFF. CDR3 in DNA: TGTGCAGCAAGCCGCGGGGCTTTTCCTTCCGCGTACTCCTTATTGACAGCACAACTCTTCTTT.

This chain links TRDV1 with TRDJ1; 10 nucleotides line up with TRDD3. The V and J ends lost 0 bases and 0 bases, in that order; junction bases with no gene match: 16. This CDR3 comprises 21 residues. CDR1 and CDR2 (germline): TSWWSYY, QGS. In nucleotides, the CDR3 is TGTGCTCTTGGGGAACTAGAAACTGAGTACTGGGGGATGGGCTACACCGATAAACTCATCTTT. This translates into CALGELETEYWGMGYTDKLIF.

This clone was detected a few times. V is TRDV1 and J is TRDJ1; 13 positions match TRDD3. The CDR3 totals 19 residues. From germline, CDR1 is TSWWSYY and CDR2 QGS. With 3 bases clipped from V and 11 bases from J, the junction kept 21 bases outside the gene matches. CDR3 DNA: TGTGCTCTTGGGGAGCTGCTTCCGCGCCTTACTGGGGGATACGCGCGGCTCATCTTT. Protein: CALGELLPRLTGGYARLIF.

This clone has only a few counts. The chain uses TRDV2 and TRDJ3; TRDD3 agrees at 10 bases. Germline CDR1 GEAIGNYY, CDR2 EKD. This CDR3 region has 18 residues. Trimming took 4 bases from V and 2 from J; bases not matched to a gene: 7. DNA of the CDR3: TGTGCCTGTGATGGGGGGATACGTACCCCCTGGGACACCCGACAGATGTTTTTC. Its protein product is CACDGGIRTPWDTRQMFF.

This chain connects TRDV3 to TRDJ1; TRDD2 agrees at 9 bases. The trim removed 3 bases at V and 7 bases at J, leaving 15 bases unmatched. The V gene's germline CDR1 is TVYSNPD and CDR2 GDNSRS (reference sequence). This CDR3 has 15 amino acids. CDR3 region: CAFPSYSRGRGKLIF. CDR3 coding DNA: TGTGCCTTCCCTTCCTACTCGCGGGGGAGAGGTAAACTCATCTTT.

The chain carries TRDV2 and TRDJ2; TRDD3 might be the D (5 bases). The CDR3 totals 16 residues. Germline values: CDR1 GEAIGNYY, CDR2 EKD. Deletions cut 0 bases from V and 6 bases from J, with 16 bases between. CDR3 residues: CACDTPWAPGPAQLFF. In nucleotides, the CDR3 is TGTGCCTGTGACACCCCCTGGGCCCCAGGGCCAGCACAACTCTTCTTT.

V is TRDV1 and J is TRDJ3; a possible D gene is TRDD3 (6 bases). V dropped 1 base and J dropped 0 bases, with 31 bases sitting between them. Germline assignment: CDR1 TSWWSYY and CDR2 QGS. The CDR3 is made up of 25 amino acids. The CDR3 DNA reads TGTGCTCTTGGGGAACACCGAACTTTGGAGCTGGGGTGCCTATCCAGCTCCTGGGACACCCGACAGATGTTTTTC. The encoded protein is CALGEHRTLELGCLSSSWDTRQMFF.

A few counts support this clone. The chain links TRDV2 to TRDJ3, with 8 bases lining up with TRDD3. J gave up 2 bases and V 0 bases, and 5 bases lay outside the gene matches. This CDR3 is 18 amino acids long. Per germline, CDR1 GEAIGNYY and CDR2 EKD. The CDR3: CACDTGGYNAWDTRQMFF. DNA for the CDR3: TGTGCCTGTGACACCGGGGGATATAATGCCTGGGACACCCGACAGATGTTTTTC.

The CDR3 loop is CALGELVLLYDKLIF. CDR3 coding DNA: TGTGCTCTTGGGGAACTAGTCCTACTTTACGATAAACTCATCTTT. This chain connects TRDV1 to TRDJ1, with D possibly being TRDD2 (6 bases). The CDR3 is 15 residues long. Germline V gene data show CDR1 as TSWWSYY and CDR2 as QGS. Trimming removed 0 bases at V and 4 bases at J, with 12 bases between.

The chain uses TRDV1 and TRDJ1, with D unresolved. V was trimmed by 1 base and J by 1 base, leaving 7 bases between them. The germline V gene encodes CDR1 TSWWSYY and CDR2 QGS. The CDR3 covers 14 residues. CDR3 coding DNA: TGTGCTCTTGGGGAACGGGTCCCCACCGATAAACTCATCTTT. Translated: CALGERVPTDKLIF.

This clone has only a few counts. This sequence joins TRDV1 and TRDJ1, with 9 bases matching TRDD3. CDR3 length equals 19 residues. CDR1 is TSWWSYY, CDR2 QGS, per germline. The ends lost 3 bases at V and 5 bases at J; junction bases unmatched: 19. The CDR3 protein is CALGDLFPEWGDTTDKLIF. The CDR3, as DNA: TGTGCTCTTGGGGACCTGTTTCCTGAATGGGGGGATACTACAGATAAACTCATCTTT.

The chain has TRDV3 and TRDJ1, with TRDD3 matching over 10 bases. The J segment lost 0 bases and the V segment lost 4 bases, leaving 20 bases of the junction unmatched. This CDR3 is built from 19 residues. Germline V gene sequence: CDR1 TVYSNPD, CDR2 GDNSRS (reference sequence). CDR3 residues: CASAWDNRGIRGYTDKLIF. The CDR3 DNA reads TGTGCCTCTGCTTGGGATAACAGGGGGATACGCGGGTACACCGATAAACTCATCTTT.

This chain connects TRDV1 to TRDJ1, with a possible D match to TRDD3 (5 bases). In germline, CDR1 is TSWWSYY, CDR2 QGS. The CDR3 is 22 amino acids. V was cut by 5 bases and J by 0 bases, with 34 bases left in between. CDR3 residues: CALGNLRGPPRTWGGYTDKLIF. The CDR3 nucleotides read TGTGCTCTTGGGAACCTAAGGGGCCCCCCGCGTACTTGGGGCGGCTACACCGATAAACTCATCTTT.

With regard to this clone: One end of the junction varies from germline; a read error may be responsible. The chain couples TRDV2 to TRDJ3, with 8 bases that match TRDD3. CDR3 length: 18 amino acids. The germline gives CDR1 GEAIGNYY, CDR2 EKD. The chain's CDR3 is CACDTGGSASWYTRQMFF. The CDR3 DNA reads as TGTGCCTGTGACACTGGGGGATCCGCGTCCTGGTACACCCGACAGATGTTTTTC.

The rearrangement joins TRDV1 to TRDJ1, with TRDD3 identical over 11 bases. The V segment lost 4 bases and the J segment 0 bases; nucleotides outside the gene matches: 19. The CDR3 sequence is 21 residues long. Germline CDR1 is TSWWSYY and CDR2 is QGS. CDR3 bases: TGTGCTCTTGGGGTTCTGAACTGGGGGATAAACGTGGAGTCGTACACCGATAAACTCATCTTT. Translated: CALGVLNWGINVESYTDKLIF.

Relative to its sample, this clone is medium-sized. Different DNA sequences within this sample yield the same CDR3. The chain uses TRDV2 and TRDJ3; TRDD3 matches 9 bases. Germline V lookup: CDR1 GEAIGNYY, CDR2 EKD. The CDR3 has 18 amino acids. V trimming: 2 bases; J trimming: 0 bases; junction bases outside the gene matches: 4. CDR3 amino acids: CACDKYWGSSWDTRQMFF. The CDR3 coding sequence is TGTGCCTGTGACAAATACTGGGGGAGCTCCTGGGACACCCGACAGATGTTTTTC.

V usage is TRDV1 and J usage is TRDJ1; 8 bases line up with TRDD3. CDR1 TSWWSYY and CDR2 QGS come from the germline V gene. J was trimmed by 8 bases and V by 11 bases; bases with no gene match: 19. CDR3 length: 15 amino acids. The CDR3 spells CASGEPGTGGNKLIF. The CDR3 DNA reads TGTGCTAGTGGGGAACCTGGTACTGGGGGGAACAAACTCATCTTT.

The chain has TRDV1 and TRDJ3; 7 bases map to TRDD3. CDR3 length: 24 residues. Germline values: CDR1 TSWWSYY, CDR2 QGS. The V gene end was trimmed by 0 bases and the J gene end by 0 bases; junction bases not matched to a gene: 20. CDR3 DNA sequence: TGTGCTCTTGGGGAACTTTCCAACTACTGGGGATGCTCCCTGAGCTCCTGGGACACCCGACAGATGTTTTTC. Translating gives CALGELSNYWGCSLSSWDTRQMFF.

This clone was counted between two and nine times. V gene TRDV2 combines with J gene TRDJ3, with 10 bases aligning to TRDD3. Trimming at V came to 0 bases and at J to 0 bases, leaving 7 bases not matched to a gene. The germline V gene encodes CDR1 GEAIGNYY and CDR2 EKD. The CDR3 totals 20 residues. CDR3 region: CACDTWDGGYSSWDTRQMFF. The CDR3, as DNA: TGTGCCTGTGACACCTGGGATGGGGGATACAGCTCCTGGGACACCCGACAGATGTTTTTC.

The V and J genes are TRDV1 and TRDJ1; TRDD3 matches at 13 bases. With 4 bases clipped from V and 3 bases from J, the junction kept 32 bases outside the gene matches. Germline V gene lookup returns CDR1 TSWWSYY and CDR2 QGS. The length of the CDR3 is 25 residues. DNA for the CDR3: TGTGCTCTTGGGGCTCTCGAGCTTTCCTTCCTACGTGTACGGATACTGGGGGATACGTCCGATAAACTCATCTTT. The encoded protein is CALGALELSFLRVRILGDTSDKLIF.

This clone was recorded only once. A read error may explain this, as a much larger clone is one base away. The chain joins TRDV2 to TRDJ3, with TRDD3 matching over 12 bases. The CDR3 loop spans 18 amino acids. Per the germline V gene, CDR1 is GEAIGNYY and CDR2 is EKD. The CDR3 nucleotides read TGTGCCTGTGACAGTACTGGGGGATACTCCTGGGACACCCGAAAGATGTTTTTC. Translated, it gives CACDSTGGYSWDTRKMFF.

Comment on this clone: It may be a read error: a sequence one base away is much more abundant. This sample also contains other DNA sequences that code for the same CDR3. The V call is TRDV2, the J call TRDJ3; 11 bases align to TRDD3. The CDR3 totals 18 residues. The junction had 1 base not matched to a gene; V was cut back by 1 base and J by 0 bases. Germline V gives CDR1 GEAIGNYY, CDR2 EKD. The CDR3 coding sequence is TGTGCCTGTGACACTGGGGGATACGCCTCCTGGGACACCCGACAGATGTTTTTC. It specifies CACDTGGYASWDTRQMFF.

This clone was counted only a few times. The chain couples TRDV2 to TRDJ1; 9 nucleotides match TRDD3. Near its end, the DNA agrees better with TRDJ2, so the J call may be wrong. The CDR3 runs 15 residues. CDR1 and CDR2 (germline): GEAIGNYY, EKD. This CDR3 is CACDPMGDNGAQLFF. CDR3 nucleotide sequence: TGTGCCTGTGACCCAATGGGGGATAACGGGGCACAACTCTTCTTT.

This clone was seen a handful of times. The chain joins TRDV1 to TRDJ1; 12 nucleotides match TRDD3. This CDR3 is 16 amino acids long. CDR1 and CDR2 (germline): TSWWSYY, QGS. With V trimmed by 2 bases and J by 3 bases, 4 bases remained unmatched. The CDR3 region has the DNA TGTGCTCTTGGGGAAAGTACTGGGGGATACCCCGATAAACTCATCTTT. Translated, it gives CALGESTGGYPDKLIF.